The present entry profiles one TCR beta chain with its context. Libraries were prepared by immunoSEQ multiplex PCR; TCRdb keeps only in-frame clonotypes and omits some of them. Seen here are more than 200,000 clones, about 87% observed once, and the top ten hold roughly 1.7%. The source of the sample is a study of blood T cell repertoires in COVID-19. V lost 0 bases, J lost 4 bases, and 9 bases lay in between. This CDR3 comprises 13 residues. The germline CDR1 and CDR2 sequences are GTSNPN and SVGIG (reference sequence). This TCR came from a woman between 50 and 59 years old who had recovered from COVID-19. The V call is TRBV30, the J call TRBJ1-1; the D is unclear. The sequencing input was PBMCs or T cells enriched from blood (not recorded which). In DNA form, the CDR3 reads TGTGCCTGGAGTGTTTTATCGGGCACTGAAGCTTTCTTT. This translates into CAWSVLSGTEAFF.